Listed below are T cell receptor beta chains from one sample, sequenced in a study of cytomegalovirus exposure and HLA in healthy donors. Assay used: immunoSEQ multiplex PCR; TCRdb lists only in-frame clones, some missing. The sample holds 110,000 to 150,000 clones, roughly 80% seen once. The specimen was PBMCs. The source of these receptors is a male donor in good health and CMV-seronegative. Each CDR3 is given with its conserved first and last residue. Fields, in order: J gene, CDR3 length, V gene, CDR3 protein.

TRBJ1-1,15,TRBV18,CASSPGQQGNTEAFF
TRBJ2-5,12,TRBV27,CASRARGETQYF
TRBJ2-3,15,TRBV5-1,CASSLAGRPTDTQYF
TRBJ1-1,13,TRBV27,CASSRDSYTEAFF
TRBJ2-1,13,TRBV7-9,CASRLAGGGEQFF
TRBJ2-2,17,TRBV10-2,CASSVRSTSGNSGELFF
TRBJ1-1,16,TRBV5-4,CASTPRGQGGFAEAFF
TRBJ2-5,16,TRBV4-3,CASSHVTGGSQETQYF
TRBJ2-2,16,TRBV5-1,CASSLPGGYGSGELFF
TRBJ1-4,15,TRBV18,CASSELQAFNEKLFF
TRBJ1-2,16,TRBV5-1,CASSLGTGRGDYGYTF
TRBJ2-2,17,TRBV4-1,CASSQDSGTRNTGELFF
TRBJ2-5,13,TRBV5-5,CASSSDRVETQYF
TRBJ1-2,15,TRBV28,CASTPNFPVLHGYTF
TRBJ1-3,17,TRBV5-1,CASSPQGQFLSGNTIYF
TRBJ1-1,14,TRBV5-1,CASSPTGSNTEAFF
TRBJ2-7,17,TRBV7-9,CASSFPITGTGFDEQYF
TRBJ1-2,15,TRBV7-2,CASRPGAGAPYGYTF
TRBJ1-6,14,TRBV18,CASSVDKSNSPLHF
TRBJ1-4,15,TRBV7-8,CASSPRQGAIEKLFF
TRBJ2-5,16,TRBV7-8,CASSLVGGWGKETQYF
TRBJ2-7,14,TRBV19,CASSPGQGLHEQYF
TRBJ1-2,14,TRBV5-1,CASSLITANYGYTF
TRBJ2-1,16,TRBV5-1,CASSTALNVGGNEQFF
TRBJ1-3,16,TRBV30,CAWSVRQVGLRNTIYF
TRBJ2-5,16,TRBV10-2,CASTEALAGGGETQYF
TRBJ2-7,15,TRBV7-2,CASSFLTGSRYEQYF
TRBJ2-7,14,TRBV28,CASSRDRGRYEQYF
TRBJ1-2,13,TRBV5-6,CASSTSGGMPYTF
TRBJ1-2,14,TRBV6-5,CASGPGQRIDGYTF
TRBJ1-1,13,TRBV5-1,CASGAGGNTEAFF
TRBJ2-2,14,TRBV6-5,CASSYSRGSGELFF
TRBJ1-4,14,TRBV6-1,CASVRSGGDEKLFF
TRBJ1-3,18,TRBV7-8,CASSLRDRNSYSGNTIYF
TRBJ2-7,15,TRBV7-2,CASSLAGGGGYEQYF
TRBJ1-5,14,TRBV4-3,CASSQDPGMQPQHF
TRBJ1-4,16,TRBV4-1,CASSQEWRAANEKLFF
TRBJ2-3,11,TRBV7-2,CASSSSDTQYF
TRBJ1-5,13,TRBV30,CAWSVRSNQPQHF
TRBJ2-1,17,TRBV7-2,CASSLAPGQGAHNEQFF
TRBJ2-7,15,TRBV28,CASSSGGASSYEQYF
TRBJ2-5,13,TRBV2,CASGWDSQETQYF
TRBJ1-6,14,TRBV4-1,CASSQDRTVSPLHF
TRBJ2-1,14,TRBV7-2,CASSTPLGGNEQFF
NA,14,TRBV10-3,CAISESGASYEQYF
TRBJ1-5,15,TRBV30,CAWRETGAGNQPQHF
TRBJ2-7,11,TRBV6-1,CASSDHYEQYF
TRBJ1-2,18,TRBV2,CASSARPGGTGSNYGYTF